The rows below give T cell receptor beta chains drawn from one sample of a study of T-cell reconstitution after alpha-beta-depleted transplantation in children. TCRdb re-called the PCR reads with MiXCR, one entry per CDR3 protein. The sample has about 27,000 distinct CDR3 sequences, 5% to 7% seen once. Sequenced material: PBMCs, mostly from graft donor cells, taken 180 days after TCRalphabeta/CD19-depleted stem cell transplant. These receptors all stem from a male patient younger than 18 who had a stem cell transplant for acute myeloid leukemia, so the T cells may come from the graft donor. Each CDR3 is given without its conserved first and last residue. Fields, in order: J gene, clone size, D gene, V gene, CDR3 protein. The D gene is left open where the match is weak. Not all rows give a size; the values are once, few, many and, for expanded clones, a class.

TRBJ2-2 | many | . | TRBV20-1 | SAKQAGLANTGELF
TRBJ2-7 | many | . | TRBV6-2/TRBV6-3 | ASSYAHRVPYEQY
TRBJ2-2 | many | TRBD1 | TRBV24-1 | ATSDPGTGYTGELF
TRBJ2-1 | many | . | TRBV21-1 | ASSKQTYNEQF
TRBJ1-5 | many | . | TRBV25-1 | ASRRGGPNQPQH
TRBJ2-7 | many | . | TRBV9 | ASSVTSLGGEQY
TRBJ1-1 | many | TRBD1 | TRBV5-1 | ASSLAIDRVPHEAF
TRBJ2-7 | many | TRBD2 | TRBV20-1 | SASGWGGSRYEQY
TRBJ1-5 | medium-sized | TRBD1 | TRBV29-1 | SVAGGNSNQPQH
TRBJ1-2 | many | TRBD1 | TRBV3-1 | ASSQDLGRGSYGYT
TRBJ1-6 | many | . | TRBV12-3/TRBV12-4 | ASSRGSPLH
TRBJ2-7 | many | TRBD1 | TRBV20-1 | SARKQGPIHYEQY
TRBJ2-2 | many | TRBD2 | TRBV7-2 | ASRFPGLVNTGELF
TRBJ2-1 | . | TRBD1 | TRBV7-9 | ASSLIWDRGTNEQF
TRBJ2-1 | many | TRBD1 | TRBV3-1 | ASSLGQGALDEQF
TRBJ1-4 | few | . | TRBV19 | ASRLTGVNEKLF
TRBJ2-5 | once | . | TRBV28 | ASSTSWGSETQY
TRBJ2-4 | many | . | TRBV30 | AWSPKRLAKNIQY
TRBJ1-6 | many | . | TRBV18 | ASSPGVGSYNSPLH
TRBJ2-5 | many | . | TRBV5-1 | ASSLNSETQY
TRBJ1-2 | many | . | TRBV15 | ATSRAWTEYGYT
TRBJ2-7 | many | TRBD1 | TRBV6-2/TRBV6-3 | ASHRQGKSYEQY
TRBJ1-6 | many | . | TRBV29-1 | SVRGDTRLH
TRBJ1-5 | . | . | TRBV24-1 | ATLFGASNQPQH
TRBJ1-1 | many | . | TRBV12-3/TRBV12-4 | ASSLRGPGTEAF
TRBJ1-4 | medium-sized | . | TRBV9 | ASSWKAMGEKLF
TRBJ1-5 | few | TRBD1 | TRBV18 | ASSPDRVQNQPQH